This record looks at one T cell receptor beta chain sequence and its context. No antigen is known for it. V was trimmed by 5 bases and J by 4 bases, leaving 14 bases between them. This CDR3 is 14 amino acids long. CDR1 is SGHTA and CDR2 is FQGNSA in the germline V gene. The repertoire was sequenced with immunoSEQ multiplex PCR; TCRdb's copy has only in-frame clones and lacks some. The sample lists roughly 40,000 clones, 86% occurring once. This specimen comes from a study of T cell clones after liver transplantation. The wider study: Liver transplant recipients had immunosuppression withdrawal attempted within 2 years. TCRbeta sequencing after a pre-transplant mixed lymphocyte reaction identified graft-donor-reactive clones, later tracked in post-transplant blood.

Study-wide findings and caveats: The donor-reactive repertoire was only partly measurable in a couple of subjects, lacking donor cells.

Specimen: CD4+ T cells from blood, collected 24 months after liver transplant. The chain links TRBV7-2 to TRBJ1-2; D unclear. The sequence was collected from a human patient who received a liver transplant. Some T cells may be supplied by the graft donor. The CDR3 nucleotides are TGTGCCAGCAGCCCACCCGAACCCCTCTATGGCTACACCTTC. It encodes CASSPPEPLYGYTF.